What follows are 27 T cell receptor beta chains derived from one specimen sequenced in a study of CD8 T cells in ankylosing spondylitis. TCRdb recomputed calls from the 5' RACE reads with MiXCR, one row per CDR3 protein. Of around 890,000 distinct CDR3 sequences in the sample, approximately 12% were seen once. Study-wide findings and caveats: A motif of under 10 highly homologous TCR beta variants was seen as apparently characteristic of ankylosing spondylitis blood.

These receptors have no known antigen. The sequenced sample consisted of blood, either unsorted or a sorted T cell fraction (not recorded which). Receptors were obtained from a male donor with ankylosing spondylitis.

This clonotype was counted at least ten times. This chain connects TRBV20-1 to TRBJ2-5; D remains unclear. The CDR3 contains 12 residues. The ends were cut back, 1 base at V and 5 bases at J, with 8 bases in the middle. Per germline, CDR1 DFQATT and CDR2 SNEGSKA (reference sequence). CDR3 loop: CSARVGRETQYF. The CDR3 DNA reads TGCAGTGCTAGAGTAGGCCGCGAGACCCAGTACTTC.

The J gene is TRBJ1-2, the V gene TRBV7-9, with a weak D call TRBD1 (6 bases). The V gene's germline CDR1 is SEHNR and CDR2 FQNEAQ (reference sequence). V was shortened by 5 bases and J by 4 bases, with 14 bases between the two germline ends. There are 14 residues in the CDR3. In DNA form, the CDR3 reads TGTGCCAGCAGCCAAATCAGGGGCGGCTATGGCTACACCTTC. Translating gives CASSQIRGGYGYTF.

Regarding this clonotype: A read error may account for a junction end that differs from germline. The chain carries TRBV5-1 and TRBJ2-1, with 14 bases identical to TRBD2. Looked up from germline, CDR1 is SGHRS and CDR2 is YFSETQ. The CDR3 runs 17 residues. The CDR3: CASRNYPGLAGANEKFF. CDR3 nucleotide sequence: TGCGCCAGCAGAAATTATCCGGGACTAGCGGGAGCCAATGAGAAGTTCTTC.

This sequence joins TRBV11-2 and TRBJ2-6; D may be TRBD1 or TRBD2 (5 bases each). V was shortened by 4 bases and J by 0 bases, with 13 bases between the two germline ends. CDR1 and CDR2 from the germline V gene are SGHAT and FQNNGV. The CDR3 has 17 amino acids. The CDR3 region is CASSYFRDPSGANVLTF. CDR3 nucleotide sequence: TGTGCCAGCAGCTATTTCAGGGACCCCTCTGGGGCCAACGTCCTGACTTTC.

This clonotype was seen only a few times. The V and J genes are TRBV11-2 and TRBJ2-3; tentative D call: TRBD2 (6 bases). With 5 bases removed from V and 6 bases from J, the gap between germline ends came to 27 bases. In germline, CDR1 is SGHAT, CDR2 FQNNGV. This CDR3 has 18 residues. CDR3 DNA: TGTGCCAGCAGCCTGACTGGTTCGGGACTGTCTCCACGGGATACGCAGTATTTT. Protein: CASSLTGSGLSPRDTQYF. Full variable domain (missing parts from reference TRBV11-2 and TRBJ2-3): EAGVAQSPRYKIIEKRQSVAFWCNPISGHATLYWYQQILGQGPKLLIQFQNNGVVDDSQLPKDRFSAERLKGVDSTLKIQPAKLEDSAVYLCASSLTGSGLSPRDTQYFGPGTRLTVL.

The chain couples TRBV28 to TRBJ2-7; 8 bases line up with TRBD1. The germline V gene has CDR1 MDHEN and CDR2 SYDVKM. The ends lost 10 bases at V and 2 bases at J; junction bases unmatched: 4. The CDR3 contains 12 residues. This CDR3 reads CATGTGTYEQYF. As DNA, the CDR3 is TGTGCCACCGGGACAGGAACCTACGAGCAGTACTTC.

CDR3 coding DNA: TGCGCCAGCAGCCGGGACAGGGGGCACGAGACCCAGTACTTC. Protein: CASSRDRGHETQYF. The J gene is TRBJ2-5, the V gene TRBV5-1, with 12 bases lining up with TRBD1. After removal of 4 bases from V and 5 bases from J, the junction contained 3 bases not matched to a gene. The CDR3 contains 14 residues. In germline, CDR1 is SGHRS, CDR2 YFSETQ.

This clonotype appeared a single time. The J gene is TRBJ2-2, the V gene TRBV10-3; 8 nucleotides line up with TRBD1. Germline assignment: CDR1 ENHRY and CDR2 SYGVKD. The junction had 8 bases not matched to a gene; V was cut back by 2 bases and J by 3 bases. The CDR3 totals 17 residues. The CDR3 sequence is CAISERQGASDTGELFF. CDR3 in DNA: TGTGCCATCAGTGAGCGCCAGGGGGCAAGTGACACCGGGGAGCTGTTTTTT.

This clonotype was detected ten times or more. The chain recombines TRBV4-2 with TRBJ2-2; D is ambiguous. V was pared by 1 base and J by 0 bases, with 6 bases between. The V gene's germline CDR1 is LGHNA and CDR2 YNFKEQ. The CDR3 is made up of 15 amino acids. The CDR3 sequence is CASSQAGANTGELFF. CDR3 in DNA: TGTGCCAGCAGCCAAGCAGGCGCGAACACCGGGGAGCTGTTTTTT.

The genes are TRBV28 and TRBJ2-1; 10 bases fit TRBD2. J gave up 0 bases and V 4 bases, and 6 bases lay outside the gene matches. The germline V gene has CDR1 MDHEN and CDR2 SYDVKM. The CDR3 has 17 residues. CDR3 nucleotide sequence: TGTGCCAGCAGTTCGGGGACTAGCGAACCCTCCTACAATGAGCAGTTCTTC. It codes for CASSSGTSEPSYNEQFF.

This clonotype showed up many times. The chain is built from TRBV7-2 and TRBJ2-7; D is perhaps TRBD2 (7 bases). The length of the CDR3 is 14 residues. The germline V gene encodes CDR1 SGHTA and CDR2 FQGNSA. Trimming took 1 base from V and 2 from J, leaving 9 bases between them. CDR3 in amino acids: CASSLEGGPYEQYF. CDR3 coding DNA: TGTGCCAGCAGCTTAGAGGGGGGGCCCTACGAGCAGTACTTC.

The chain carries TRBV29-1 and TRBJ1-4; the D gene is possibly TRBD1 (6 bases). Germline V gene sequence: CDR1 SQVTM, CDR2 ANQGSEA. Trimming removed 7 bases at V and 8 bases at J, with 14 bases between. The CDR3 has 12 residues. The CDR3: CSARAGGEKLFF. The CDR3 DNA reads as TGCAGCGCCAGGGCGGGGGGCGAAAAACTGTTTTTT. Full variable domain (missing parts from reference TRBV29-1 and TRBJ1-4): SAVISQKPSRDICQRGTSLTIQCQVDSQVTMMFWYRQQPGQSLTLIATANQGSEATYESGFVIDKFPISRPNLTFSTLTVSNMSPEDSSIYLCSARAGGEKLFFGSGTQLSVL.

This clonotype has at least ten counts. The chain uses TRBV27 and TRBJ1-6, with a possible D match to TRBD1 (6 bases). The germline V gene has CDR1 MNHEY and CDR2 SMNVEV (reference sequence). This CDR3 is built from 15 residues. V was shortened by 2 bases and J by 7 bases, with 12 bases between the two germline ends. The CDR3 region is CASSLRGGSNSPLHF. The CDR3 DNA follows: TGTGCCAGCAGTTTACGAGGGGGGAGCAATTCACCCCTCCACTTT.

The sample holds a few counts of this clonotype. J is TRBJ2-2 and V is TRBV11-3; 10 bases are a match to TRBD1. The CDR3 contains 15 residues. With 5 bases clipped from V and 6 bases from J, the junction kept 6 bases outside the gene matches. Germline V lookup: CDR1 SGHNT, CDR2 YENEEA. The CDR3 is CASSGTGTGAGELFF. For the CDR3, the DNA is TGTGCCAGCAGCGGCACCGGGACAGGGGCCGGGGAGCTGTTTTTT.

In its sample, this clonotype was seen many times. Mismatch with germline at one junction end may stem from a read error. The V and J genes are TRBV5-6 and TRBJ2-7, with a weak D call TRBD2 (6 bases). Germline V gene data show CDR1 as SGHDT and CDR2 as YYEEEE. This CDR3 comprises 11 residues. The CDR3 spells CASSLAGDLHF. The DNA of the CDR3 is TGTGCCAGCAGCTTGGCGGGGGATTTACACTTC.

The chain is built from TRBV29-1 and TRBJ1-1, with 7 positions matching TRBD1. The CDR3 covers 15 residues. CDR1 and CDR2 from the germline V gene are SQVTM and ANQGSEA. J gave up 1 base and V 7 bases, and 12 bases lay outside the gene matches. CDR3 sequence (DNA): TGCAGCGCCCGTATAAGCGGGACAGAGAACACTGAAGCTTTCTTT. This sequence encodes CSARISGTENTEAFF.

This clonotype has a count of ten or more. The chain has TRBV20-1 and TRBJ2-1; 7 bases map to TRBD2. This CDR3 has 15 residues. Germline V lookup: CDR1 DFQATT, CDR2 SNEGSKA (reference sequence). Losses at the gene ends were 0 bases for V and 8 bases for J; bases not matched to a gene: 10. CDR3 residues: CSARDKWEGLDEQFF. The DNA for the CDR3 is TGCAGTGCTAGAGATAAGTGGGAGGGCCTTGATGAGCAGTTCTTC.

This sequence joins TRBV20-1 and TRBJ2-5, with D tentatively TRBD2 (7 bases). This CDR3 has 15 amino acids. The germline V gene has CDR1 DFQATT and CDR2 SNEGSKA (reference sequence). V was trimmed by 3 bases and J by 5 bases, leaving 19 bases between them. CDR3 region: CSASWGGSLVETQYF. The CDR3 coding sequence is TGCAGTGCTAGTTGGGGGGGCAGTTTGGTGGAGACCCAGTACTTC.

The chain carries TRBV7-8 and TRBJ1-1; D gene unclear. The CDR3 is made up of 13 amino acids. CDR1 SGHVS and CDR2 FQNEAQ come from the germline V gene. V dropped 1 base and J dropped 6 bases, with 9 bases sitting between them. The chain's CDR3 is CASSLVREAEAFF. The CDR3, as DNA: TGTGCCAGCAGCTTAGTCAGAGAGGCTGAAGCTTTCTTT.

J is TRBJ2-7 and V is TRBV20-1, with D possibly TRBD1 on 6 matching bases. The CDR3 sequence is 12 residues long. Germline lookup yields CDR1 DFQATT and CDR2 SNEGSKA (reference sequence). V gave up 7 bases and J gave up 2 bases, with 12 bases separating them. CDR3 in DNA: TGCAGTGGGGCAGGGGATCCCTACGAGCAGTACTTC. This translates into CSGAGDPYEQYF.

This clonotype has only a few counts. The CDR3 DNA follows: TGCAGTGCCTCATCGGCTAGCGGGGCCTTAGATACGCAGTATTTT. Its protein product is CSASSASGALDTQYF. The chain joins TRBV20-1 to TRBJ2-3, with 9 bases fitting TRBD2. Per the germline V gene, CDR1 is DFQATT and CDR2 is SNEGSKA (reference sequence). With 6 bases clipped from V and 5 bases from J, the junction kept 12 bases outside the gene matches. This CDR3 has 15 residues.

CDR3 region: CSARVWGYTEQFF. CDR3 nucleotides: TGCAGTGCTAGAGTGTGGGGGTATACTGAGCAGTTCTTC. The gene calls are TRBV20-1 and TRBJ2-1; the D call may be TRBD1 or TRBD2 (5 bases each). From germline, CDR1 is DFQATT and CDR2 SNEGSKA (reference sequence). V was trimmed by 1 base and J by 9 bases, leaving 13 bases between them. The CDR3 covers 13 residues.

This clonotype turned up a few times. This chain links TRBV10-3 with TRBJ1-3; D is perhaps TRBD1 (6 bases). CDR3 length: 16 residues. With 5 bases removed from V and 0 bases from J, the gap between germline ends came to 14 bases. The V gene's germline CDR1 is ENHRY and CDR2 SYGVKD. CDR3 loop: CAISKQGRISGNTIYF. DNA for the CDR3: TGTGCCATCAGTAAACAGGGACGGATCTCTGGAAACACCATATATTTT.

This clonotype showed up many times. The gene calls are TRBV5-1 and TRBJ2-1, with D unclear. Trimming took 2 bases from V and 6 from J, leaving 12 bases between them. CDR1 is SGHRS, CDR2 YFSETQ, per germline. CDR3 length equals 14 residues. CDR3 nucleotide sequence: TGCGCCAGCAGCTTAAAGGCCCCTCTCAATGAGCAGTTCTTC. As protein: CASSLKAPLNEQFF.

The sample holds a few counts of this clonotype. The V gene is TRBV20-1, the J gene TRBJ1-4; maybe TRBD1 (6 bases). Trimming took 1 base from V and 8 from J, leaving 11 bases between them. This CDR3 has 13 amino acids. CDR1 and CDR2 (germline): DFQATT, SNEGSKA (reference sequence). The CDR3 loop reads CSARGQGIEKLFF. CDR3 DNA sequence: TGCAGTGCTAGAGGGCAGGGGATAGAAAAACTGTTTTTT.

This rearrangement joins TRBV2 to TRBJ2-1; TRBD2 is a possible D gene (5 bases). Per the germline V gene, CDR1 is SNHLY and CDR2 is FYNNEI. The V and J ends lost 5 bases and 6 bases respectively, with 14 bases between them. This CDR3 region has 14 residues. The DNA for the CDR3 is TGTGCCAGCAGTATAACCCGACGGGGCAATGAGCAGTTCTTC. Amino acid sequence: CASSITRRGNEQFF.

V and J are TRBV5-1 and TRBJ2-4; possible D gene TRBD1, 6 bases. The V end lost 1 base, the J end lost 2 bases, and 10 bases lay between the germline ends. Germline V gene lookup returns CDR1 SGHRS and CDR2 YFSETQ. The CDR3 runs to 15 residues. The CDR3: CASSLFRDTKNIQYF. DNA for the CDR3: TGCGCCAGCAGCTTGTTCCGGGACACCAAAAACATTCAGTACTTC. The variable domain in full, completed from reference TRBV5-1 and TRBJ2-4, reads KAGVTQTPRYLIKTRGQQVTLSCSPISGHRSVSWYQQTPGQGLQFLFEYFSETQRNKGNFPGRFSGRQFSNSRSEMNVSTLELGDSALYLCASSLFRDTKNIQYFGAGTRLSVL.